The clone carrying this TCR beta chain was counted once. The antigen remains unidentified. The data stem from a study of beta chain features in type 1 diabetes. Study-level points and caveats: TCRB CDR3s from Type 1 diabetes patients were moderately but significantly shorter in all four CD4+ subsets. Relative to healthy donors, patients appeared to have naive, central memory and Treg TCRB repertoires that were more similar.

Sequenced material consisted of expressed TCRB transcripts (all of the isolated RNA was reverse transcribed). TCRdb keeps only in-frame clones here, not all; method: immunoSEQ multiplex PCR. The table includes some 23,000 clones, 68% detected once. The V end lost 3 bases, the J end lost 5 bases, and 11 bases lay between the germline ends. The germline gives CDR1 LNHDA, CDR2 SQIVND (reference sequence). The CDR3 is 15 residues long. V is TRBV19 and J is TRBJ2-6, with D unresolved. This receptor was taken from a woman aged 40 to 50 with type 1 diabetes. Sequencing input: stem cell memory CD4+ T cells from blood. The CDR3 DNA reads TGTGCCAGTAGTATGCCACAAAGTCGGGCCAACGTCCTGACTTTC. Protein product: CASSMPQSRANVLTF.